The 8 T cell receptor beta chains reported below all come from one sample, sequenced in a study of shared clonotypes between healthy human individuals. Naive CD8 populations comprised CD45RO-negative cells positively selected for CCR7, excluding terminally differentiated effector memory CD45RA+ cells. The table came from immunoSEQ multiplex PCR; TCRdb's copy has only in-frame clones and leaves some out. The sample holds millions of clones; less than 95% are singletons and the top ten take 0.9% to 1.4%. Sequencing was carried out using naive CD8+ T cells sorted from blood. All receptors come from a young man in good health.

This sequence joins TRBV7-9 and TRBJ1-2; D is unclear. The germline gives CDR1 SEHNR, CDR2 FQNEAQ (reference sequence). This CDR3 spans 12 amino acids. Trimming removed 7 bases from V and 8 bases from J, with 14 bases in between. CDR3 DNA sequence: TGTGCCAGCAACCCTTCTCCGCGGGGCTACACCTTC. It specifies CASNPSPRGYTF.

The V and J genes are TRBV6-1 and TRBJ2-5, with D uncertain. The V end lost 4 bases, the J end lost 3 bases, and 9 bases lay between the germline ends. CDR1 is MNHNS, CDR2 SASEGT, per germline. This CDR3 region has 13 residues. The DNA of the CDR3 is TGTGCCAGCAGTGGGATGTCCAAAGAGACCCAGTACTTC. Residues: CASSGMSKETQYF.

This chain connects TRBV11-3 to TRBJ2-7; possible D gene TRBD2, 7 bases. V was pared by 2 bases and J by 3 bases, with 14 bases between. The CDR3 is made up of 15 amino acids. CDR1 and CDR2 (germline): SGHNT, YENEEA. DNA of the CDR3: TGTGCCAGCAGCTTAAGGGGGGGCTTGAGCTACGAGCAGTACTTC. Residues: CASSLRGGLSYEQYF.

Of note for this clone: Other DNA sequences in the sample encode the same CDR3. J is TRBJ2-3 and V is TRBV9; 11 bases map to TRBD1. V lost 2 bases to trimming and J lost 3 bases; unmatched junction nucleotides: 2. The CDR3 length is 15 residues. The V gene's germline CDR1 is SGDLS and CDR2 YYNGEE. The CDR3 DNA reads as TGTGCCAGCAGCGTCGGACAGGGGGCAACAGATACGCAGTATTTT. It codes for CASSVGQGATDTQYF.

The rearrangement links TRBV2 to TRBJ2-7; TRBD2 is a possible D gene (5 bases). This CDR3 spans 13 amino acids. Per germline, CDR1 SNHLY and CDR2 FYNNEI. V was clipped by 1 base and J by 6 bases, with 10 bases between them. CDR3 protein: CASSEVPSSEQYF. The CDR3, as DNA: TGTGCCAGCAGTGAAGTCCCTAGCTCCGAGCAGTACTTC. The variable domain in full, with the rest retrieved from reference TRBV2 and TRBJ2-7, is EPEVTQTPSHQVTQMGQEVILRCVPISNHLYFYWYRQILGQKVEFLVSFYNNEISEKSEIFDDQFSVERPDGSNFTLKIRSTKLEDSAMYFCASSEVPSSEQYFGPGTRLTVT.

The chain links TRBV9 to TRBJ1-2; weak D call: TRBD1 (5 bases). The CDR3 consists of 11 residues. Germline CDR1 is SGDLS and CDR2 is YYNGEE. V shed 4 bases and J shed 14 bases, with 15 bases lying between them. The CDR3 spells CASSSPGPVTF. As DNA, the CDR3 is TGTGCCAGCAGCTCCCCGGGACCTGTAACCTTC.

The chain combines TRBV28 with TRBJ2-1; 9 bases are a match to TRBD2. The trim removed 11 bases at V and 9 bases at J, leaving 14 bases unmatched. Germline values: CDR1 MDHEN, CDR2 SYDVKM. The CDR3 length is 14 residues. CDR3 loop: CASAVAGGPSEQFF. The CDR3 DNA reads TGTGCCTCAGCTGTGGCGGGGGGGCCGAGTGAGCAGTTCTTC.

The chain employs TRBV29-1 and TRBJ2-7; TRBD2 matches 8 bases. V shed 7 bases and J 3 bases; nucleotides not matched to a gene: 5. This CDR3 is 12 amino acids long. In germline, CDR1 is SQVTM, CDR2 ANQGSEA. The CDR3 reads CSAGGDYYEQYF. In nucleotides, the CDR3 is TGCAGCGCCGGGGGGGACTACTACGAGCAGTACTTC.